The 27 T cell receptor beta chains below come from one sample, sequenced in a study of CD8+ T cells in alopecia areata. RNA was isolated and reverse transcribed to cDNA, the sequencing template. Data came from immunoSEQ multiplex PCR; TCRdb stores just in-frame clones and leaves some out. The sample lists 150,000 to 200,000 clones, just under 65% seen once, with 1.3% in the top ten. The treatment was: oral pan-JAK inhibitor, 5-10 mg twice daily. The sample here was CD4+ T cells sorted from blood, taken around week 49, from a patient treated with tofacitinib. The receptors originated from a human donor with alopecia areata.

CDR3 DNA: TGCAGCGTACCGACTAGCGGGGGGCCTCTTCCAGAGACCCAGTACTTC. This sequence encodes CSVPTSGGPLPETQYF. The chain combines TRBV29-1 with TRBJ2-5, with TRBD2 matching 13 bases. Germline V gene lookup returns CDR1 SQVTM and CDR2 ANQGSEA. The CDR3 totals 16 residues. V was clipped by 6 bases and J by 4 bases; unmatched bases: 11.

This chain joins TRBV7-9 and TRBJ2-5, with D unresolved. The V gene's germline CDR1 is SEHNR and CDR2 FQNEAQ (reference sequence). Trimming pared 7 bases from V and 5 bases from J, leaving 5 bases between. The CDR3 is made up of 10 amino acids. The CDR3 DNA sequence: TGTGCCAGCAACACGGAGACCCAGTACTTC. Protein sequence: CASNTETQYF.

The chain joins TRBV7-2 to TRBJ2-7; 8 nucleotides align to TRBD2. The J segment lost 6 bases and the V segment lost 5 bases, leaving 9 bases of the junction unmatched. CDR3 length equals 14 residues. Germline lookup yields CDR1 SGHTA and CDR2 FQGNSA. The CDR3 nucleotides are TGTGCCAGCAGCCCCCTGACTAGCGTCGGCGAGCAGTACTTC. It specifies CASSPLTSVGEQYF. The variable domain in full, with the rest retrieved from reference TRBV7-2 and TRBJ2-7, is GAGVSQSPSNKVTEKGKDVELRCDPISGHTALYWYRQSLGQGLEFLIYFQGNSAPDKSGLPSDRFSAERTGGSVSTLTIQRTQQEDSAVYLCASSPLTSVGEQYFGPGTRLTVT.

This clone was observed many times. The chain combines TRBV2 with TRBJ2-2; either TRBD1 or TRBD2 may fit D (5 bases each). In germline, CDR1 is SNHLY, CDR2 FYNNEI. The CDR3 loop spans 15 amino acids. V was pared by 1 base and J by 3 bases, with 9 bases between. CDR3 DNA sequence: TGTGCCAGCAGTGAAGACGGGGCACACACCGGGGAGCTGTTTTTT. It codes for CASSEDGAHTGELFF.

The chain recombines TRBV29-1 with TRBJ1-1; weak D call: TRBD1 (6 bases). The CDR3 spans 13 residues. V was shortened by 5 bases and J by 7 bases, with 17 bases between the two germline ends. Germline V gene data show CDR1 as SQVTM and CDR2 as ANQGSEA. CDR3 sequence (DNA): TGCAGCGTTACTTCCCCAGGGGTCGTTGAAGCTTTCTTT. This gives the protein CSVTSPGVVEAFF.

The chain carries TRBV30 and TRBJ2-1; TRBD1 matches 9 bases. CDR3 length: 14 amino acids. Trimming cost V 1 base and J 5 bases; bases outside gene matches: 3. The germline V gene has CDR1 GTSNPN and CDR2 SVGIG (reference sequence). CDR3 protein: CAWSGDRENNEQFF. The DNA for the CDR3 is TGTGCCTGGAGTGGGGACAGGGAAAACAATGAGCAGTTCTTC.

The table lists this clone with a few counts. The V call is TRBV29-1, the J call TRBJ2-7; the D gene is possibly TRBD1 (5 bases). This CDR3 is built from 13 residues. The germline V and J ends were trimmed by 4 bases and 3 bases, with 13 bases remaining between them. Germline V CDR1 and CDR2: SQVTM, ANQGSEA. The CDR3 nucleotides read TGCAGCGTTGCAGGGCGTCTATACTACGAGCAGTACTTC. Its translation is CSVAGRLYYEQYF.

The chain carries TRBV4-3 and TRBJ2-1; 11 nucleotides match TRBD2. The J segment lost 8 bases and the V segment lost 0 bases, leaving 6 bases of the junction unmatched. CDR3 length: 16 residues. Looked up from germline, CDR1 is LGHNA and CDR2 is YSLEER. CDR3 residues: CASSQEVSGGADEQFF. CDR3 DNA sequence: TGCGCCAGCAGCCAAGAGGTTAGCGGGGGGGCCGATGAGCAGTTCTTC.

This CDR3 is CASSTRGNEQFF. The CDR3 DNA reads TGTGCCAGCAGCACAAGGGGAAATGAGCAGTTCTTC. V usage is TRBV7-9 and J usage is TRBJ2-1, with D perhaps matching TRBD1 (5 bases). V lost 5 bases to trimming and J lost 7 bases, with 9 bases between them. In germline, CDR1 is SEHNR, CDR2 FQNEAQ (reference sequence). The CDR3 sequence is 12 residues long.

In its sample, this clone was seen once. The chain couples TRBV9 to TRBJ1-6; D perhaps matches TRBD1 (5 bases). V was pared by 0 bases and J by 7 bases, with 11 bases between. Germline CDR1 is SGDLS and CDR2 is YYNGEE. This CDR3 has 15 residues. The CDR3 region has the DNA TGTGCCAGCAGCGTAGGATTAGGGGAGAATTCACCCCTCCACTTT. Protein sequence: CASSVGLGENSPLHF.

This clone was observed a handful of times. The rearrangement joins TRBV25-1 to TRBJ1-3, with D uncertain. The CDR3 totals 13 residues. Germline V lookup: CDR1 MGHDK, CDR2 SYGVNS. V gave up 6 bases and J gave up 0 bases, with 6 bases separating them. The CDR3: CASRFNSGNTIYF. Written as DNA, the CDR3 is TGTGCCAGCAGATTTAACTCTGGAAACACCATATATTTT. The variable domain in full, with the rest retrieved from reference TRBV25-1 and TRBJ1-3, is EADIYQTPRYLVIGTGKKITLECSQTMGHDKMYWYQQDPGMELHLIHYSYGVNSTEKGDLSSESTVSRIRTEHFPLTLESARPSHTSQYLCASRFNSGNTIYFGEGSWLTVV.

The J gene is TRBJ1-2, the V gene TRBV30; a weak D match, TRBD1 (5 bases). V lost 2 bases to trimming and J lost 2 bases, with 9 bases between them. CDR1 is GTSNPN and CDR2 is SVGIG in the germline V gene (reference sequence). This CDR3 contains 13 residues. CDR3: CAWSPGRNYGYTF. Written as DNA, the CDR3 is TGTGCCTGGAGTCCGGGACGGAACTATGGCTACACCTTC. The whole variable domain, filled in from reference TRBV30 and TRBJ1-2, reads SQTIHQWPATLVQPVGSPLSLECTVEGTSNPNLYWYRQAAGRGLQLLFYSVGIGQISSEVPQNLSASRPQDRQFILSSKKLLLSDSGFYLCAWSPGRNYGYTFGSGTRLTVV.

A word on this clone: A junction boundary mismatches the germline segment, possibly from a read error. The chain joins TRBV7-9 to TRBJ1-4, with D possibly being TRBD1 (5 bases). The germline CDR1 and CDR2 sequences are SEHNR and FQNEAQ (reference sequence). The length of the CDR3 is 13 residues. CDR3 sequence (DNA): TGTGCCAGCAGCCTACGGACTGACAGTGCATTGGTGTTT. Amino acids: CASSLRTDSALVF.

The chain uses TRBV15 and TRBJ2-1; 9 bases are a match to TRBD2. Looked up from germline, CDR1 is LNHNV and CDR2 is YYDKDF (reference sequence). The CDR3 extends over 17 amino acids. V shed 5 bases and J 9 bases; nucleotides not matched to a gene: 17. The CDR3 nucleotides are TGTGCCACCAGCCCTACCCAGCCGGGACTAGCTGTTGGTGAGCAGTTCTTC. It specifies CATSPTQPGLAVGEQFF.

V and J are TRBV29-1 and TRBJ1-2; tentative D call: TRBD1 (5 bases). The CDR3 extends over 11 amino acids. V was clipped by 7 bases and J by 4 bases, with 10 bases between them. Germline CDR1 and CDR2: SQVTM and ANQGSEA. DNA of the CDR3: TGCAGCGGCGACAGTGGCTATGGCTACACCTTC. It codes for CSGDSGYGYTF.

This chain uses TRBV27 with TRBJ1-2; D remains ambiguous. Germline V lookup: CDR1 MNHEY, CDR2 SMNVEV (reference sequence). The CDR3 has 15 residues. The V and J ends lost 3 bases and 6 bases respectively, with 17 bases between them. The CDR3 nucleotides read TGTGCCAGCAGTTTGACCCGGGCCAGTGTTAATGGCTACACCTTC. Translated: CASSLTRASVNGYTF.

This clone was seen only a few times. V and J are TRBV29-1 and TRBJ2-1; 10 bases are a match to TRBD1. The germline V gene encodes CDR1 SQVTM and CDR2 ANQGSEA. With V trimmed by 7 bases and J by 7 bases, 10 bases remained unmatched. The CDR3 spans 14 residues. The DNA of the CDR3 is TGCAGCGATGTGGGACAGGGGAGTAGGAATGAGCAGTTCTTC. Residues: CSDVGQGSRNEQFF.

V is TRBV25-1 and J is TRBJ1-2; 10 nucleotides line up with TRBD1. This CDR3 comprises 13 residues. V gave up 8 bases and J gave up 7 bases; unmatched junction bases: 7. Per the germline V gene, CDR1 is MGHDK and CDR2 is SYGVNS. CDR3 sequence (DNA): TGTGCCAGCTCCCGACAGGGGGCTGGTGGCTACACCTTC. This sequence encodes CASSRQGAGGYTF.

CDR3 region: CASSASGDRTDTQYF. CDR3 DNA sequence: TGTGCCAGCAGCGCCTCAGGGGATCGCACAGATACGCAGTATTTT. The V call is TRBV9, the J call TRBJ2-3; tentatively, D is TRBD1 (6 bases). Germline lookup yields CDR1 SGDLS and CDR2 YYNGEE. The CDR3 has 15 amino acids. Deletions cut 3 bases from V and 1 base from J, with 12 bases between.

A few counts support this clone. The CDR3 loop reads CSVLLPGQPYEQYF. The CDR3 DNA is TGCAGCGTCCTCTTGCCGGGACAGCCCTACGAGCAGTACTTC. This chain links TRBV29-1 with TRBJ2-7, with TRBD1 identical over 7 bases. This CDR3 spans 14 amino acids. The J segment lost 2 bases and the V segment lost 6 bases, leaving 10 bases of the junction unmatched. The V gene's germline CDR1 is SQVTM and CDR2 ANQGSEA.

The chain joins TRBV29-1 to TRBJ1-1; no clear D. V was pared by 6 bases and J by 6 bases, with 14 bases between. The CDR3 sequence is 12 residues long. Germline CDR1 SQVTM, CDR2 ANQGSEA. The CDR3 bases are TGCAGCGTGGCCCGGAATGCCGCTGAAGCTTTCTTT. Its protein is CSVARNAAEAFF.

The chain links TRBV7-9 to TRBJ2-3, with 7 positions matching TRBD2. CDR1 is SEHNR, CDR2 FQNEAQ, per germline (reference sequence). The CDR3 contains 14 residues. The ends lost 5 bases at V and 6 bases at J; junction bases unmatched: 8. The chain's CDR3 is CASSGRGFRDTQYF. The CDR3 DNA reads TGTGCCAGCAGCGGGCGGGGGTTCCGGGATACGCAGTATTTT. Supplemented by reference TRBV7-9 and TRBJ2-3, the full variable domain reads DTGVSQNPRHKITKRGQNVTFRCDPISEHNRLYWYRQTLGQGPEFLTYFQNEAQLEKSRLLSDRFSAERPKGSFSTLEIQRTEQGDSAMYLCASSGRGFRDTQYFGPGTRLTVL.

V and J are TRBV5-1 and TRBJ2-7, with unresolved D. The germline V gene encodes CDR1 SGHRS and CDR2 YFSETQ. V lost 5 bases and J lost 3, with 9 bases in between. CDR3 length: 12 residues. CDR3 sequence: CASSLNDYEQYF. The DNA of the CDR3 is TGCGCCAGCAGTTTAAATGACTACGAGCAGTACTTC. The entire variable domain, with the rest obtained from reference TRBV5-1 and TRBJ2-7, is as follows: KAGVTQTPRYLIKTRGQQVTLSCSPISGHRSVSWYQQTPGQGLQFLFEYFSETQRNKGNFPGRFSGRQFSNSRSEMNVSTLELGDSALYLCASSLNDYEQYFGPGTRLTVT.

The chain recombines TRBV30 with TRBJ2-5, with D possibly TRBD1 on 5 matching bases. V lost 3 bases, J lost 5 bases, and 22 bases lay in between. Per the germline V gene, CDR1 is GTSNPN and CDR2 is SVGIG (reference sequence). This CDR3 has 16 amino acids. CDR3 loop: CAWRIGGANTPETQYF. DNA for the CDR3: TGTGCCTGGAGAATCGGTGGGGCAAATACTCCTGAGACCCAGTACTTC.

The V gene is TRBV7-3, the J gene TRBJ2-2; 7 nucleotides match TRBD1. The germline gives CDR1 SGHTA, CDR2 FQGTGA. This CDR3 has 13 residues. Unmatched junction bases numbered 3, after V lost 5 bases and J lost 6 bases. The CDR3 DNA reads as TGTGCCAGCAGCCCGACAGGGCCCGGGGAGCTGTTTTTT. This encodes CASSPTGPGELFF.

V gene TRBV6-1 combines with J gene TRBJ2-1; no firm D call. The CDR3 has 14 amino acids. The V and J ends lost 1 base and 4 bases respectively, with 8 bases between them. Germline V gene data show CDR1 as MNHNS and CDR2 as SASEGT. The DNA for the CDR3 is TGTGCCAGCAGTGAAGTTAACTTGTACAATGAGCAGTTCTTC. Translating gives CASSEVNLYNEQFF.

The chain is built from TRBV5-6 and TRBJ1-2; no reliable D call. The germline V gene encodes CDR1 SGHDT and CDR2 YYEEEE. V was trimmed by 1 base and J by 8 bases, leaving 12 bases between them. CDR3 length: 13 residues. CDR3 sequence: CASSLRTPWGYTF. DNA for the CDR3: TGTGCCAGCAGCTTGCGAACCCCGTGGGGCTACACCTTC.